These 25 T cell receptor beta chains share one sample of origin, sequenced in a study of blood T cell repertoires in COVID-19. The protocol was immunoSEQ multiplex PCR, while the TCRdb copy is restricted to in-frame clones and leaves out a portion. The profile shows about 190,000 clones, 84% of them singletons. The sample consisted of peripheral blood. The source is a woman between 65 and 79 years old with active or convalescent COVID-19.

The chain employs TRBV28 and TRBJ2-5; 14 nucleotides align to TRBD2. Germline CDR1 is MDHEN and CDR2 is SYDVKM. The trim removed 6 bases at V and 4 bases at J, leaving 7 bases unmatched. The CDR3 has 16 residues. CDR3 nucleotides: TGTGCCAGCAGGAACACCGGGACTAGCGGGAGAGAGACCCAGTACTTC. The encoded protein is CASRNTGTSGRETQYF.

This rearrangement joins TRBV7-9 to TRBJ1-2, with D possibly matching TRBD1 (6 bases). The CDR3 covers 13 residues. The germline CDR1 and CDR2 sequences are SEHNR and FQNEAQ (reference sequence). V lost 4 bases to trimming and J lost 3 bases, with 9 bases between them. DNA for the CDR3: TGTGCCAGCAGCTATGGACAGCACTATGGCTACACCTTC. This encodes CASSYGQHYGYTF.

This clone was recorded only once. The V gene is TRBV11-2, the J gene TRBJ2-1, with 15 nucleotides matching TRBD2. The CDR3 consists of 17 residues. V shed 5 bases, J shed 7 bases, and the junction held 9 bases outside the gene matches. Germline CDR1 reads SGHAT; CDR2 reads FQNNGV. This CDR3 is CASSRGLAGGDGNEQFF. In DNA, the CDR3 is TGTGCCAGCAGCCGGGGACTAGCGGGAGGCGACGGAAATGAGCAGTTCTTC.

The chain has TRBV11-2 and TRBJ2-3; D unresolved. Germline CDR1 reads SGHAT; CDR2 reads FQNNGV. There are 11 residues in the CDR3. The V and J ends lost 3 bases and 8 bases respectively, with 6 bases between them. DNA for the CDR3: TGTGCCAGCAGCTTCCGTTTTACGCAGTATTTT. It codes for CASSFRFTQYF.

CDR3 DNA sequence: TGTGCCAGCAGCCCTTTCGGGACTAGCGGGAGGGCCGGCACAGATACGCAGTATTTT. Its translation: CASSPFGTSGRAGTDTQYF. The chain uses TRBV27 and TRBJ2-3; the match to TRBD2 covers 16 bases. Losses at the gene ends were 6 bases for V and 1 base for J; bases not matched to a gene: 10. This CDR3 has 19 residues. Germline V lookup: CDR1 MNHEY, CDR2 SMNVEV (reference sequence).

The chain has TRBV28 and TRBJ1-5; maybe TRBD1 (6 bases). Germline V CDR1 and CDR2: MDHEN, SYDVKM. The V end lost 10 bases, the J end lost 5 bases, and 12 bases lay between the germline ends. The CDR3 has 12 amino acids. The DNA of the CDR3 is TGTGCCATACAGGGATCTTATCAGCCCCAGCATTTT. It translates to CAIQGSYQPQHF.

V gene TRBV4-1 combines with J gene TRBJ1-6; 7 bases line up with TRBD1. The V segment lost 0 bases and the J segment 14 bases; nucleotides outside the gene matches: 7. Germline V CDR1 and CDR2: MGHRA, YSYEKL. This CDR3 has 14 amino acids. CDR3 sequence (DNA): TGCGCCAGCAGCCAAGACAGGGGGAATGTGGCCCTCCACTTT. This sequence encodes CASSQDRGNVALHF.

The chain is built from TRBV27 and TRBJ2-7; 7 positions match TRBD1. Per the germline V gene, CDR1 is MNHEY and CDR2 is SMNVEV (reference sequence). This CDR3 region has 15 residues. Unmatched junction bases numbered 12, after V lost 6 bases and J lost 4 bases. In DNA form, the CDR3 reads TGTGCCAGCAGAGAGGGTCGACAGGGACCATACGAGCAGTACTTC. Translated, it gives CASREGRQGPYEQYF.

A single count supports this clone. The CDR3 nucleotides are TGTGCCAGCAGCAAAAGGGCTACGACAGGGGGTCGGGGCGAGCAGTTCTTC. Protein product: CASSKRATTGGRGEQFF. The rearrangement uses TRBV21-1 and TRBJ2-1; TRBD1, as called in the table, went unchecked against the DNA. TRBV21-1 is a documented pseudogene. CDR3 length: 17 residues.

The chain couples TRBV19 to TRBJ2-1; 11 nucleotides agree with TRBD1. Germline values: CDR1 LNHDA, CDR2 SQIVND (reference sequence). Losses at the gene ends were 5 bases for V and 4 bases for J; bases not matched to a gene: 4. This CDR3 comprises 15 residues. CDR3 bases: TGTGCCAGTAGTCCGGACAGGGGGCAATACAATGAGCAGTTCTTC. This gives the protein CASSPDRGQYNEQFF.

The chain recombines TRBV7-9 with TRBJ1-1; tentatively, D is TRBD1 (6 bases). Germline assignment: CDR1 SEHNR and CDR2 FQNEAQ (reference sequence). The CDR3 spans 15 residues. Trimming removed 4 bases at V and 0 bases at J, with 12 bases between. CDR3 sequence: CASSSGGQMNTEAFF. The DNA for the CDR3 is TGTGCCAGCAGCTCCGGCGGACAGATGAACACTGAAGCTTTCTTT.

This chain joins TRBV23-1 and TRBJ1-5; D is uncertain. TRBV23-1 falls under the ORF class, with uncertain function. The CDR3 length is 14 residues. Trimming removed 4 bases at V and 0 bases at J, with 7 bases between. This CDR3 reads CASSRHYSNQPQHF. As DNA, the CDR3 is TGCGCCAGCAGTCGACATTATAGCAATCAGCCCCAGCATTTT.

This clone turned up a few times. The CDR3 DNA follows: TGTGCCAGCAGCGCCGGACAGGGGGCTGGTAATGAAAAACTGTTTTTT. Residues: CASSAGQGAGNEKLFF. The chain combines TRBV9 with TRBJ1-4; 11 bases map to TRBD1. Unmatched junction bases numbered 5, after V lost 3 bases and J lost 4 bases. CDR3 length: 16 residues. CDR1 and CDR2 from the germline V gene are SGDLS and YYNGEE.

The chain is built from TRBV9 and TRBJ2-2; TRBD1 agrees at 7 bases. The CDR3 spans 19 residues. V trimming: 4 bases; J trimming: 3 bases; junction bases outside the gene matches: 18. CDR1 and CDR2 (germline): SGDLS, YYNGEE. The chain's CDR3 is CASSIPRNLTGVHTGELFF. In DNA form, the CDR3 reads TGTGCCAGCAGCATACCCCGAAATCTCACAGGGGTCCACACCGGGGAGCTGTTTTTT.

The rearrangement joins TRBV6-1 to TRBJ2-5; 9 bases match TRBD1. The length of the CDR3 is 16 residues. Germline CDR1 and CDR2: MNHNS and SASEGT. The V and J ends lost 4 bases and 4 bases, in that order; junction bases with no gene match: 10. CDR3 in amino acids: CASSATPGQGGETQYF. CDR3 DNA sequence: TGTGCCAGCAGTGCCACCCCGGGACAGGGTGGAGAGACCCAGTACTTC.

The chain is built from TRBV27 and TRBJ2-3; 9 bases agree with TRBD1. The CDR3 has 16 amino acids. V dropped 9 bases and J dropped 5; count of bases not matched to a gene: 15. Germline V gives CDR1 MNHEY, CDR2 SMNVEV (reference sequence). The CDR3: CARTGGPSGIIDTQYF. The CDR3 DNA sequence: TGTGCCAGGACAGGGGGACCAAGCGGCATAATAGATACGCAGTATTTT.

This clone was counted between two and nine times. CDR3 in amino acids: CASSLLATRVGDTQYF. As DNA, the CDR3 is TGTGCCAGCAGCCTACTAGCGACTAGAGTAGGAGATACGCAGTATTTT. The chain uses TRBV7-9 and TRBJ2-3, with TRBD2 identical over 7 bases. The CDR3 spans 16 residues. The junction had 13 bases not matched to a gene; V was cut back by 5 bases and J by 5 bases. From germline, CDR1 is SEHNR and CDR2 FQNEAQ (reference sequence).

The chain carries TRBV11-2 and TRBJ2-2; TRBD2 aligns across 13 bases. CDR1 is SGHAT and CDR2 is FQNNGV in the germline V gene. V gave up 5 bases and J gave up 5 bases; unmatched junction bases: 2. This CDR3 has 15 residues. Here the CDR3 reads CASSQGLAGTGELFF. In nucleotides, the CDR3 is TGTGCCAGCAGCCAGGGACTAGCGGGAACCGGGGAGCTGTTTTTT.

V and J are TRBV15 and TRBJ1-5, with D possibly being TRBD1 (6 bases). This CDR3 region has 14 residues. Trimming pared 1 base from V and 9 bases from J, leaving 13 bases between. CDR1 and CDR2 (germline): LNHNV, YYDKDF (reference sequence). The CDR3 nucleotides are TGTGCCACCAGCAGAGGAATACAGGGCTCGCCCCAGCATTTT. This encodes CATSRGIQGSPQHF.

Here the CDR3 reads CASSPPGLESTDTQYF. The CDR3 bases are TGTGCCAGCAGTCCGCCGGGACTAGAGAGTACAGATACGCAGTATTTT. The chain links TRBV28 to TRBJ2-3, with TRBD2 matching over 8 bases. V dropped 5 bases and J dropped 3; count of bases not matched to a gene: 10. Germline loops: CDR1 MDHEN, CDR2 SYDVKM. The CDR3 is made up of 16 amino acids.

The chain links TRBV5-6 to TRBJ1-5; D is perhaps TRBD1 (6 bases). Germline V gene data show CDR1 as SGHDT and CDR2 as YYEEEE. The CDR3 sequence is 17 residues long. The ends were cut back, 4 bases at V and 0 bases at J, with 17 bases in the middle. In DNA form, the CDR3 reads TGTGCCAGCAGCGTCGGGTGGGGGGGCGATAGCAATCAGCCCCAGCATTTT. As protein: CASSVGWGGDSNQPQHF.

CDR3 residues: CASSVAITGTDTQYF. In DNA form, the CDR3 reads TGTGCCAGCAGTGTAGCAATAACGGGCACAGATACGCAGTATTTT. The chain couples TRBV6-1 to TRBJ2-3; the D is unclear. V shed 4 bases and J shed 1 base, with 12 bases lying between them. The germline gives CDR1 MNHNS, CDR2 SASEGT. The CDR3 is 15 amino acids.

The chain couples TRBV6-5 to TRBJ2-1; TRBD2 aligns across 7 bases. After removal of 4 bases from V and 3 bases from J, the junction contained 6 bases not matched to a gene. The CDR3 has 15 residues. Germline V gene sequence: CDR1 MNHEY, CDR2 SVGAGI. This CDR3 reads CASSSLLAVYNEQFF. DNA for the CDR3: TGTGCCAGCAGTTCTCTTCTAGCGGTCTACAATGAGCAGTTCTTC.

This chain connects TRBV18 to TRBJ1-5; 10 bases align to TRBD1. The CDR3 totals 17 residues. V lost 3 bases, J lost 7 bases, and 12 bases stayed unmatched. Germline values: CDR1 KGHSH, CDR2 LQKENI. This chain's CDR3 is CASSPTRDRGVRQPQHF. CDR3 DNA sequence: TGTGCCAGCTCACCCACTCGGGACAGGGGTGTTAGGCAGCCCCAGCATTTT. The complete variable domain, with remaining parts taken from reference TRBV18 and TRBJ1-5, reads NAGVMQNPRHLVRRRGQEARLRCSPMKGHSHVYWYRQLPEEGLKFMVYLQKENIIDESGMPKERFSAEFPKEGPSILRIQQVVRGDSAAYFCASSPTRDRGVRQPQHFGDGTRLSIL.

This clone has more than one count but fewer than ten. The rearrangement uses TRBV2 and TRBJ2-5; the D gene is possibly TRBD1 (6 bases). CDR1 is SNHLY, CDR2 FYNNEI, per germline. The CDR3 is 16 residues long. V lost 7 bases and J lost 0, with 18 bases in between. CDR3 amino acids: CASTVSHREYQETQYF. The DNA for the CDR3 is TGTGCCAGCACCGTCTCCCACAGGGAGTACCAAGAGACCCAGTACTTC. The variable domain in full, completed from reference TRBV2 and TRBJ2-5, reads EPEVTQTPSHQVTQMGQEVILRCVPISNHLYFYWYRQILGQKVEFLVSFYNNEISEKSEIFDDQFSVERPDGSNFTLKIRSTKLEDSAMYFCASTVSHREYQETQYFGPGTRLLVL.